Following are 11 T cell receptor beta chains from one sample sequenced in a study of T cell responses to AZD1222 COVID-19 vaccine. Assay: immunoSEQ multiplex PCR; the TCRdb copy retains only in-frame clones and omits some. Of about 86,000 clones listed, around nine tenths are singletons. Sequencing was performed on peripheral blood, taken on day 0 of MenACWY control vaccination. These receptors were obtained from an adult in good health.

This rearrangement joins TRBV29-1 to TRBJ2-2; 10 nucleotides line up with TRBD2. The trim removed 5 bases at V and 4 bases at J, leaving 4 bases unmatched. The CDR3 covers 14 residues. From germline, CDR1 is SQVTM and CDR2 ANQGSEA. In DNA, the CDR3 is TGCAGCGTTCCCGGGACTAGCGTCACCGGGGAGCTGTTTTTT. Protein: CSVPGTSVTGELFF.

This clone showed up just once. The chain combines TRBV15 with TRBJ2-1; D not certain. CDR3 length: 15 residues. Trimming shortened V by 0 bases and J by 8 bases, and 14 bases separated the two germline ends. CDR1 is LNHNV, CDR2 YYDKDF, per germline (reference sequence). The CDR3 sequence is CATSREAVTFHEQFF. For the CDR3, the DNA is TGTGCCACCAGCAGAGAGGCTGTGACGTTCCATGAGCAGTTCTTC. The complete variable domain, with remaining parts taken from reference TRBV15 and TRBJ2-1, reads DAMVIQNPRYQVTQFGKPVTLSCSQTLNHNVMYWYQQKSSQAPKLLFHYYDKDFNNEADTPDNFQSRRPNTSFCFLDIRSPGLGDTAMYLCATSREAVTFHEQFFGPGTRLTVL.

V and J are TRBV7-8 and TRBJ2-2, with 8 bases lining up with TRBD1. There are 16 residues in the CDR3. Germline lookup yields CDR1 SGHVS and CDR2 FQNEAQ. The junction had 10 bases not matched to a gene; V was cut back by 6 bases and J by 4 bases. The CDR3 coding sequence is TGTGCCAGCAGGGGTCCAGGGGGCGGAACCACCGGGGAGCTGTTTTTT. As protein: CASRGPGGGTTGELFF.

This clone showed up just once. The chain has TRBV5-5 and TRBJ2-7; TRBD1 or TRBD2 may be the D gene (6 bases each). This CDR3 is 16 amino acids long. Trimming took off 5 bases at V and 5 bases at J, with 23 bases between the two ends. Germline V gene data show CDR1 as SGHKS and CDR2 as YYEKEE (reference sequence). CDR3 DNA sequence: TGTGCCAGCAGTACCCCGAGCCCTCAGGGGAGGCACGAGCAGTACTTC. Translation gives CASSTPSPQGRHEQYF.

The chain combines TRBV28 with TRBJ1-5; D unclear. V gave up 1 base and J gave up 4 bases, with 8 bases separating them. The germline CDR1 and CDR2 sequences are MDHEN and SYDVKM. This CDR3 is 14 amino acids long. CDR3 DNA: TGTGCCAGCAGTTTATTGCAGCGGAATCAGCCCCAGCATTTT. Translated: CASSLLQRNQPQHF.

The rearrangement joins TRBV12-5 to TRBJ1-1, with no clear D. Germline CDR1 reads LGHNT; CDR2 reads FRNRAP. The CDR3 spans 13 residues. V shed 1 base and J shed 4 bases, with 7 bases lying between them. The CDR3 loop reads CASGLAGPTEAFF. The CDR3 DNA reads TGTGCTAGTGGTTTGGCCGGGCCCACTGAAGCTTTCTTT.

J is TRBJ2-1 and V is TRBV6-1; TRBD2 aligns across 7 bases. CDR3 size: 17 residues. Germline V gene lookup returns CDR1 MNHNS and CDR2 SASEGT. V lost 3 bases and J lost 0; bases outside the gene matches: 8. Written as DNA, the CDR3 is TGTGCCAGCAGTGAGTTAGCGGGCCTGAGCTCCTACAATGAGCAGTTCTTC. It specifies CASSELAGLSSYNEQFF.

The V call is TRBV3-1 (or the pseudogene TRBV3-2), the J call TRBJ1-6; TRBD1 matches at 8 bases. Germline V gene sequence: CDR1 LGHDT, CDR2 YNNKEL (reference sequence). The CDR3 runs to 15 residues. The V and J ends lost 1 base and 10 bases, in that order; junction bases with no gene match: 6. CDR3: CASSQVDRGPSPLHF. CDR3 in DNA: TGTGCCAGCAGCCAAGTCGACAGGGGACCCTCACCCCTCCACTTT.

CDR3 sequence reads: CASSDSPGAGEKLFF. As DNA, the CDR3 is TGTGCCAGCAGTGACTCGCCAGGGGCAGGAGAAAAACTGTTTTTT. The rearrangement joins TRBV6-4 to TRBJ1-4; D might be TRBD1 (6 bases). The V gene lost 0 bases and the J gene lost 8 bases, with 13 bases spanning the gap. This CDR3 region has 15 residues. Germline values: CDR1 MRHNA, CDR2 SNTAGT.

The gene calls are TRBV6-5 and TRBJ1-5; D uncertain. From germline, CDR1 is MNHEY and CDR2 SVGAGI. This CDR3 contains 13 residues. Deletions cut 6 bases from V and 5 bases from J, with 11 bases between. The CDR3 loop is CASSQSGDQPQHF. The CDR3 DNA reads as TGTGCCAGCAGCCAATCGGGTGATCAGCCCCAGCATTTT.

DNA of the CDR3: TGTGCCAGCAGCCCCCGGGGCGGATTCACAGATACGCAGTATTTT. It specifies CASSPRGGFTDTQYF. The gene calls are TRBV7-9 and TRBJ2-3; TRBD1 or TRBD2 may be the D gene (5 bases each). With 5 bases removed from V and 2 bases from J, the gap between germline ends came to 14 bases. Germline V gene sequence: CDR1 SEHNR, CDR2 FQNEAQ (reference sequence). This CDR3 spans 15 amino acids.